One and the same sample provided the 21 T cell receptor beta chains below, sequenced in a study of CD8 T cells in ankylosing spondylitis (TCRdb year 2017). Paper-wide results and their limitations: Blood from ankylosing spondylitis patients appeared to be characterized by a TCR beta motif composed of about eight highly homologous amino acid variants.

These receptors' targets are unknown. Receptor amplification or capture employed 5' RACE. Sequencing was performed on an Illumina HiSeq 2500. Using fastp at Q25 and MiXCR, TCRdb reprocessed the public reads and kept productive beta chains. Rows with a matching CDR3 protein are joined into one entry that keeps the most common DNA and genes. The sample profile shows 750,000 to 850,000 distinct CDR3 sequences; approximately 12% of them were found once. The ten largest clones represent 0.45% to 0.6% of the sample. Sequences were obtained from blood, either unsorted or a sorted T cell fraction (not recorded which). These receptors all come from a male donor with ankylosing spondylitis.

The V and J genes are TRBV29-1 and TRBJ2-3, with 10 bases identical to TRBD1. Germline V gene data show CDR1 as SQVTM and CDR2 as ANQGSEA. The trim removed 7 bases at V and 2 bases at J, leaving 3 bases unmatched. The CDR3 has 13 amino acids. The CDR3 DNA reads as TGCAGCGGGGGACAGGGGCTCACAGATACGCAGTATTTT. Translation gives CSGGQGLTDTQYF.

This clonotype was observed a handful of times. The chain joins TRBV20-1 to TRBJ2-2; D may match TRBD1 or TRBD2 (5 bases each). The CDR3 totals 14 residues. Trimming left V 3 bases short and J 5 bases short, with 13 bases between. Germline V gene sequence: CDR1 DFQATT, CDR2 SNEGSKA (reference sequence). CDR3 in DNA: TGCAGTGCTAGTTGGGGGATGCGAACCGGGGAGCTGTTTTTT. Protein sequence: CSASWGMRTGELFF.

The sample holds a few counts of this clonotype. This rearrangement joins TRBV9 to TRBJ2-6; D is undetermined. The germline CDR1 and CDR2 sequences are SGDLS and YYNGEE. Trimming pared 1 base from V and 2 bases from J, leaving 4 bases between. The CDR3 spans 14 residues. CDR3 sequence (DNA): TGTGCCAGCAGCGTAAGTCCTGGGGCCAACGTCCTGACTTTC. It codes for CASSVSPGANVLTF.

This clonotype was detected only a few times. CDR3 protein: CASSLYSGRDSPLHF. The DNA for the CDR3 is TGCGCCAGCAGCTTGTACAGCGGGAGGGATTCACCCCTCCACTTT. V and J are TRBV5-1 and TRBJ1-6; D is undetermined. This CDR3 comprises 15 residues. V was pared by 1 base and J by 8 bases, with 13 bases between. Germline values: CDR1 SGHRS, CDR2 YFSETQ.

The chain links TRBV20-1 to TRBJ2-2; D unclear. The CDR3 has 14 residues. Trimming took 4 bases from V and 2 from J, leaving 11 bases between them. Germline V gene data show CDR1 as DFQATT and CDR2 as SNEGSKA (reference sequence). The CDR3 here is CSAKFAANTGELFF. CDR3 nucleotides: TGCAGTGCTAAGTTTGCGGCTAACACCGGGGAGCTGTTTTTT.

In its sample, this clonotype was seen many times. The chain links TRBV29-1 to TRBJ2-3, with D hard to call. This CDR3 comprises 12 residues. The germline V gene encodes CDR1 SQVTM and CDR2 ANQGSEA. Trimming removed 3 bases from V and 4 bases from J, with 8 bases in between. The CDR3 DNA reads TGCAGCGTTGACTCGAGATCAGATACGCAGTATTTT. Translation gives CSVDSRSDTQYF.

The chain uses TRBV6-1 and TRBJ2-3; D is uncertain. Trimming took off 4 bases at V and 0 bases at J, with 8 bases between the two ends. This CDR3 is 14 amino acids long. Germline values: CDR1 MNHNS, CDR2 SASEGT. The CDR3 reads CASSVSPSTDTQYF. The CDR3, as DNA: TGTGCCAGCAGTGTGTCTCCTAGCACAGATACGCAGTATTTT.

This clonotype was observed a few times. DNA of the CDR3: TGCAGTGCTCAAGTTGCGAACAATGAGCAGTTCTTC. Its translation: CSAQVANNEQFF. The chain employs TRBV20-1 and TRBJ2-1; D remains unclear. Germline loops: CDR1 DFQATT, CDR2 SNEGSKA (reference sequence). Trimming removed 5 bases at V and 5 bases at J, with 10 bases between. The CDR3 sequence is 12 residues long.

V and J are TRBV9 and TRBJ1-2; no definite D call. Looked up from germline, CDR1 is SGDLS and CDR2 is YYNGEE. The CDR3 is made up of 16 amino acids. V lost 7 bases and J 1 base, leaving 20 bases between the germline ends. CDR3 in DNA: TGTGCCAGCTCCTCTTACGACAAGGAGGTTAACTATGGCTACACCTTC. This sequence encodes CASSSYDKEVNYGYTF.

This clonotype has just a few counts. The chain links TRBV20-1 to TRBJ2-3; possible D gene TRBD2, 6 bases. There are 13 residues in the CDR3. V lost 5 bases and J 0 bases, leaving 9 bases between the germline ends. From germline, CDR1 is DFQATT and CDR2 SNEGSKA (reference sequence). Here the CDR3 DNA reads TGCAGTGCTGAAAGCGGGAGCACAGATACGCAGTATTTT. Its translation: CSAESGSTDTQYF.

This clonotype was detected a few times. The chain recombines TRBV2 with TRBJ1-5, with D maybe TRBD1 (5 bases). Germline V gene data show CDR1 as SNHLY and CDR2 as FYNNEI. Deletions cut 6 bases from V and 0 bases from J, with 12 bases between. This CDR3 has 15 amino acids. The CDR3, as DNA: TGTGCCAGCAGCGTTTGGACATATAGCAATCAGCCCCAGCATTTT. Residues: CASSVWTYSNQPQHF.

This chain joins TRBV6-2 or TRBV6-3 and TRBJ1-2; D not resolved. Deletions cut 7 bases from V and 8 bases from J, with 38 bases between. The CDR3 totals 20 residues. CDR1 is MNHEY, CDR2 SVGEGT, per germline. Here the CDR3 reads CASTNRAGKRTRQPVGGYTF. Written as DNA, the CDR3 is TGTGCCAGCACCAATCGGGCGGGAAAGAGAACCCGTCAACCCGTGGGCGGCTACACCTTC.

This clonotype showed up just a few times. This chain uses TRBV28 with TRBJ2-5; the match to TRBD2 covers 7 bases. Germline V gene data show CDR1 as MDHEN and CDR2 as SYDVKM. Unmatched junction bases numbered 6, after V lost 3 bases and J lost 5 bases. The CDR3 contains 14 residues. In DNA, the CDR3 is TGTGCCAGCAGTTTGAACGGGAGGTGGGAGACCCAGTACTTC. Translation gives CASSLNGRWETQYF.

This clonotype was seen only a few times. The genes are TRBV7-2 and TRBJ2-7; 11 bases are a match to TRBD2. The CDR3 loop spans 15 amino acids. Germline-derived CDR1 and CDR2 are SGHTA and FQGNSA. The ends lost 5 bases at V and 4 bases at J; junction bases unmatched: 7. In DNA, the CDR3 is TGTGCCAGCAGCCCCTCCACTAGCGGGGGTTACGAGCAGTACTTC. Translating gives CASSPSTSGGYEQYF.

The V and J genes are TRBV20-1 and TRBJ1-1; 7 bases line up with TRBD1. The V segment lost 3 bases and the J segment 6 bases; nucleotides outside the gene matches: 7. CDR1 is DFQATT, CDR2 SNEGSKA, per germline (reference sequence). The CDR3 contains 13 residues. CDR3 protein: CSARQGVRAEAFF. CDR3 in DNA: TGCAGTGCTAGGCAGGGGGTCCGGGCTGAAGCTTTCTTT.

This clonotype was counted only a few times. The chain carries TRBV15 and TRBJ2-3; 7 bases line up with TRBD2. V lost 1 base, J lost 0 bases, and 7 bases stayed unmatched. Germline V gene lookup returns CDR1 LNHNV and CDR2 YYDKDF (reference sequence). This CDR3 comprises 17 residues. CDR3 in amino acids: CATSRGLAGTSTDTQYF. The CDR3 coding sequence is TGTGCCACCAGCAGAGGACTAGCCGGAACTAGCACAGATACGCAGTATTTT.

Ten or more counts support this clonotype. The V call is TRBV6-6, the J call TRBJ1-1; D not certain. V was cut by 11 bases and J by 4 bases, with 17 bases left in between. CDR3 length equals 13 residues. The germline V gene has CDR1 MNHNY and CDR2 SVGAGI (reference sequence). The CDR3 bases are TGTGCCGGGCGACGTACCCAAGGCACTGAAGCTTTCTTT. It specifies CAGRRTQGTEAFF.

In its sample, this clonotype was seen many times. The rearrangement links TRBV20-1 to TRBJ2-1; maybe TRBD1 (5 bases). V was clipped by 1 base and J by 4 bases, with 14 bases between them. CDR3 size: 15 residues. In germline, CDR1 is DFQATT, CDR2 SNEGSKA (reference sequence). CDR3 sequence reads: CSARGRGYSYNEQFF. The CDR3 DNA reads TGCAGTGCTAGAGGAAGGGGATACAGTTACAATGAGCAGTTCTTC.

This clonotype was counted a few times. The V gene is TRBV20-1, the J gene TRBJ2-1; D is undetermined. V was trimmed by 3 bases and J by 0 bases, leaving 3 bases between them. The CDR3 consists of 12 residues. CDR1 and CDR2 (germline): DFQATT, SNEGSKA (reference sequence). The CDR3 here is CSASLSYNEQFF. Here the CDR3 DNA reads TGCAGTGCTAGTCTCTCCTACAATGAGCAGTTCTTC.

This clonotype was picked up a small number of times. The J gene is TRBJ2-7, the V gene TRBV18; 8 bases are shared with TRBD2. The length of the CDR3 is 15 residues. Germline CDR1 KGHSH, CDR2 LQKENI. The ends lost 4 bases at V and 4 bases at J; junction bases unmatched: 9. The CDR3 region is CASSRIAGRGYEQYF. CDR3 DNA sequence: TGTGCCAGCTCACGGATAGCGGGAAGGGGGTACGAGCAGTACTTC. The full variable domain, completed using reference TRBV18 and TRBJ2-7, is NAGVMQNPRHLVRRRGQEARLRCSPMKGHSHVYWYRQLPEEGLKFMVYLQKENIIDESGMPKERFSAEFPKEGPSILRIQQVVRGDSAAYFCASSRIAGRGYEQYFGPGTRLTVT.

This clonotype was seen a few times. The rearrangement uses TRBV9 and TRBJ2-2, with D tentatively TRBD2 (5 bases). The CDR3 loop spans 20 amino acids. V lost 0 bases and J lost 2, with 23 bases in between. Germline lookup yields CDR1 SGDLS and CDR2 YYNGEE. CDR3 bases: TGTGCCAGCAGCGTAGGCGTAAAGATGAGCGGCGCTTCAAACACCGGGGAGCTGTTTTTT. Amino acids: CASSVGVKMSGASNTGELFF.